This T cell receptor (beta chain) stems from a study of T cell repertoires in cytomegalovirus infection. Study summary: TCR beta signatures that were public indicated CMV infection and matching HLA type.

The CDR3 covers 16 residues. CDR1 is WNHNN and CDR2 is SYGVQD in the germline V gene (reference sequence). With V trimmed by 3 bases and J by 0 bases, 2 bases remained unmatched. Each CDR3 protein gets one entry after TCRdb re-called the reads with MiXCR. Seen here are around 530,000 distinct CDR3 sequences, roughly 29% observed once, and the top ten hold 13%. The sample comprised PBMCs. The receptor was derived from a human donor in good health (CMV status not recorded). Some clones in this sample may be carry-over from other donors' samples. The V gene is TRBV10-1, the J gene TRBJ2-3; 11 bases are a match to TRBD2. CDR3 in amino acids: CASSDRTSGSTDTQYF. CDR3 bases: TGCGCCAGCAGTGATCGGACTAGCGGGAGCACAGATACGCAGTATTTT.